This T cell receptor beta chain is drawn from a study of blood T cell repertoires in COVID-19. Study background: The samples span acute and convalescent COVID-19 from the United States, Italy and Spain. Sources were T cells, B-cell-depleted T cells, or PBMCs; the material itself was cDNA or gDNA.

Seattle's enrolled individuals joined amid active infection and were then monitored longitudinally. Trimming removed 7 bases from V and 6 bases from J, with 16 bases in between. The germline gives CDR1 MNHEY, CDR2 SVGAGI. This CDR3 is built from 14 residues. Sequencing was performed with immunoSEQ multiplex PCR; in TCRdb, only in-frame clones are kept and a portion is missing. The sample holds about 200,000 clones, 80% to 85% seen once. Material for sequencing was peripheral blood. This chain joins TRBV6-5 and TRBJ1-5; tentative D call: TRBD1 (5 bases). The clonotype originates from a woman of 80 years or more with COVID-19, enrolled during active disease. The CDR3 loop is CASTTGGFGQPQHF. CDR3 DNA: TGTGCCAGCACCACCGGGGGGTTTGGTCAGCCCCAGCATTTT.